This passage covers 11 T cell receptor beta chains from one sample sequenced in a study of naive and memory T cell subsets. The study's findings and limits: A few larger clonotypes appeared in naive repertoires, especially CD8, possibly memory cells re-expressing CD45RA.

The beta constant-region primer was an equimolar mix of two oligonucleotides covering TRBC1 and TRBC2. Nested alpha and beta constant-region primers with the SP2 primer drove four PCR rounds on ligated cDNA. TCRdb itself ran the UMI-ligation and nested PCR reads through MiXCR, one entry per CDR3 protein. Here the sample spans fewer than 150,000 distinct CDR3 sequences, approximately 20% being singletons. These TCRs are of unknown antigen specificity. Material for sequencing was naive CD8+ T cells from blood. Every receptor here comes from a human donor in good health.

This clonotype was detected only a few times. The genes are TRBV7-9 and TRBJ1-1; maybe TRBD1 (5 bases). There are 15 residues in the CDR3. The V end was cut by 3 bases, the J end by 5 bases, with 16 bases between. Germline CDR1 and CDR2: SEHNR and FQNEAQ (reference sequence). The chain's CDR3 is CASSLGAGGLTEAFF. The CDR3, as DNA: TGTGCCAGCAGCTTGGGTGCGGGGGGATTGACTGAAGCTTTCTTT. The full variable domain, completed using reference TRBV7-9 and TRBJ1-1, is DTGVSQNPRHKITKRGQNVTFRCDPISEHNRLYWYRQTLGQGPEFLTYFQNEAQLEKSRLLSDRFSAERPKGSFSTLEIQRTEQGDSAMYLCASSLGAGGLTEAFFGQGTRLTVV.

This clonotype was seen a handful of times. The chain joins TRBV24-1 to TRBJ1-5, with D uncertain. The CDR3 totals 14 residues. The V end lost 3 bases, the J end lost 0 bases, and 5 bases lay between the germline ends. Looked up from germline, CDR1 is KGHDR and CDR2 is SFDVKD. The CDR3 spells CATSDLNSNQPQHF. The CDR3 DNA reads TGTGCCACCAGTGATCTGAATAGCAATCAGCCCCAGCATTTT.

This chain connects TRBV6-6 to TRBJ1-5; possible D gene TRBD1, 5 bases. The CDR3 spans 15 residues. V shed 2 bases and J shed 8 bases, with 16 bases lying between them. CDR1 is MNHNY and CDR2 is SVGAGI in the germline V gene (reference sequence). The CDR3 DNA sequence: TGTGCCAGCAGTTACGTGGGGGGGGTGTCGGAGCCCCAGCATTTT. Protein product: CASSYVGGVSEPQHF.

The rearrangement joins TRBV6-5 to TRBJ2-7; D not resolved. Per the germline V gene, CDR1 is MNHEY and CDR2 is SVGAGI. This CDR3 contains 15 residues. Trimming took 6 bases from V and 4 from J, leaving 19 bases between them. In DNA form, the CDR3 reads TGTGCCAGCAGCCCCTTTGCGGTGCCCGGGTACGAGCAGTACTTC. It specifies CASSPFAVPGYEQYF.

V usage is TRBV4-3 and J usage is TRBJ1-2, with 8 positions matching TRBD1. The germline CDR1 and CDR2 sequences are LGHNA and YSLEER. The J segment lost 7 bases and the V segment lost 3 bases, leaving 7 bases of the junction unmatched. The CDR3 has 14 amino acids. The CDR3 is CASSHRQGTSGYTF. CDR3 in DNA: TGCGCCAGCAGCCACAGACAGGGGACTAGTGGCTACACCTTC.

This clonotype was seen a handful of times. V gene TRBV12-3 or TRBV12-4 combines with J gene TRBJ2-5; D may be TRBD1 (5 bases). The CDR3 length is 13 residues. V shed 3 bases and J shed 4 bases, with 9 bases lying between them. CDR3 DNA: TGTGCCAGCAGTTTCCTGCAGGGAGAGACCCAGTACTTC. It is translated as CASSFLQGETQYF.

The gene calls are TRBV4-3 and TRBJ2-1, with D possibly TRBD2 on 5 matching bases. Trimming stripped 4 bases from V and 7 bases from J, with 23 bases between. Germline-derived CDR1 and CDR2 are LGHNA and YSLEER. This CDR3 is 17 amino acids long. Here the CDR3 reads CASSLRAAEVVGNEQFF. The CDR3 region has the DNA TGCGCCAGCAGCCTGAGAGCGGCAGAGGTCGTGGGGAATGAGCAGTTCTTC.

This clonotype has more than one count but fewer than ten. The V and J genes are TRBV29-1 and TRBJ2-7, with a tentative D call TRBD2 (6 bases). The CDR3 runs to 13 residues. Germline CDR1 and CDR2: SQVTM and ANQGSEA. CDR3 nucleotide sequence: TGCAGTGCCGGTGGAGGGAGCTCCTACGAGCAGTACTTC. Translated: CSAGGGSSYEQYF.

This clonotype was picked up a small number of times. The CDR3 reads CASSHGGTSNQPQHF. The CDR3 nucleotides read TGTGCCAGCAGCCACGGGGGGACAAGCAATCAGCCCCAGCATTTT. V gene TRBV3-1 combines with J gene TRBJ1-5; possibly TRBD1 for D (6 bases). Trimming pared 3 bases from V and 1 base from J, leaving 10 bases between. CDR1 LGHDT and CDR2 YNNKEL come from the germline V gene (reference sequence). The CDR3 length is 15 residues.

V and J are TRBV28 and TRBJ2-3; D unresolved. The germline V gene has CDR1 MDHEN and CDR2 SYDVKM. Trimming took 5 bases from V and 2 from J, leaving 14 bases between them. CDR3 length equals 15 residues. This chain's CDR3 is CASSMNLGVTDTQYF. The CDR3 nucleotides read TGTGCCAGCAGTATGAACTTAGGAGTCACAGATACGCAGTATTTT.

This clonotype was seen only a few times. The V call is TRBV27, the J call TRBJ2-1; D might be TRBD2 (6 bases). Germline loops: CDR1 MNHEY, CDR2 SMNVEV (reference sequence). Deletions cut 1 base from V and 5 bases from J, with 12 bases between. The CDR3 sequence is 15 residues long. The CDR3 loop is CASSLYGTDNNEQFF. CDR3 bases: TGTGCCAGCAGTTTATATGGGACTGATAACAATGAGCAGTTCTTC.